Below are 3 T cell receptor beta chains sequenced from a single sample in a study of blood T cell repertoires in COVID-19. Profiling relied on immunoSEQ multiplex PCR, and the TCRdb table lists in-frame clones only, not all of them. Among 200,000 to 250,000 clones listed, roughly 79% were seen once. The specimen sequenced was PBMCs or T cells enriched from blood (not recorded which). All receptors derive from a man between 40 and 49 years old who had recovered from COVID-19.

The chain links TRBV24-1 to TRBJ1-5, with D maybe TRBD1 (6 bases). CDR3 size: 14 residues. CDR1 and CDR2 from the germline V gene are KGHDR and SFDVKD. V lost 4 bases, J lost 3 bases, and 9 bases lay in between. This CDR3 reads CATSDNRVNQPQHF. The CDR3 DNA reads TGTGCCACCAGTGACAACAGGGTCAATCAGCCCCAGCATTTT.

This chain uses TRBV28 with TRBJ2-4; D call uncertain. CDR1 and CDR2 (germline): MDHEN, SYDVKM. The CDR3 is 16 amino acids. V lost 1 base to trimming and J lost 0 bases, with 10 bases between them. CDR3 in DNA: TGTGCCAGCAGTTTATTCGGCAGCGTAGCCAAAAACATTCAGTACTTC. Residues: CASSLFGSVAKNIQYF.

The rearrangement links TRBV6-2 or TRBV6-3 to TRBJ2-3; TRBD2 matches 9 bases. This CDR3 region has 16 residues. CDR1 and CDR2 from the germline V gene are MNHEY and SVGEGT. V trimming: 4 bases; J trimming: 1 base; junction bases outside the gene matches: 6. The CDR3 loop is CASSFTIAGGTDTQYF. The CDR3 coding sequence is TGTGCCAGCAGTTTCACAATAGCGGGAGGCACAGATACGCAGTATTTT.